Below are 23 T cell receptor beta chains sequenced from a single sample in a study of blood T cells in healthy people across ages. Primed by a sample-barcoded 5' primer and a J-beta primer mix, a second PCR proceeded for 7 to 11 cycles. TCRdb redid the calling of the 5' RACE reads with MiXCR, one entry per CDR3 protein. The sample includes some 670,000 distinct CDR3 sequences, 52% of them seen just once. The sample taken for sequencing was blood. These receptors all stem from a woman of 80 years or more in good health.

The chain uses TRBV12-3 or TRBV12-4 and TRBJ2-2; 10 positions agree with TRBD1. The CDR3 runs 16 residues. Trimming cost V 5 bases and J 3 bases; bases outside gene matches: 6. The CDR3 protein is CASSRQGALDTGELFF. The CDR3 nucleotides read TGTGCCAGCAGTAGACAGGGGGCTCTGGACACCGGGGAGCTGTTTTTT.

CDR3 in DNA: TGTGCCAGTAGTATAGATATCTGGGGAGGATCTTGGTTCTTC. Its protein product is CASSIDIWGGSWFF. The J gene is TRBJ2-1, the V gene TRBV19; a possible D gene is TRBD2 (6 bases). CDR1 LNHDA and CDR2 SQIVND come from the germline V gene (reference sequence). The CDR3 totals 14 residues. Deletions cut 0 bases from V and 15 bases from J, with 18 bases between.

The chain combines TRBV7-8 with TRBJ1-2; 9 positions match TRBD1. The CDR3 runs to 15 residues. The germline V gene encodes CDR1 SGHVS and CDR2 FQNEAQ. V shed 5 bases, J shed 7 bases, and the junction held 11 bases outside the gene matches. CDR3 protein: CASSARGQGSSGYTF. CDR3 nucleotides: TGTGCCAGCAGCGCAAGGGGACAGGGCTCTTCTGGCTACACCTTC.

The chain couples TRBV9 to TRBJ1-6; the match to TRBD1 covers 7 bases. This CDR3 region has 17 residues. Losses at the gene ends were 2 bases for V and 0 bases for J; bases not matched to a gene: 5. Germline V gene data show CDR1 as SGDLS and CDR2 as YYNGEE. CDR3 in DNA: TGTGCCAGCAGCGTTTCGGGACAGCCCTCCTATAATTCACCCCTCCACTTT. Translating gives CASSVSGQPSYNSPLHF.

Remarks on this clonotype: A clone one base away is much larger, so this may be a read error. The chain joins TRBV6-2 or TRBV6-3 to TRBJ2-7, with 10 bases identical to TRBD2. Germline loops: CDR1 MNHEY, CDR2 SVGEGT. V gave up 5 bases and J gave up 4 bases; unmatched junction bases: 8. CDR3 length equals 15 residues. CDR3 loop: CASSPAGGYRYEQYF. The CDR3 DNA follows: TGTGCCAGCAGTCCAGCGGGAGGGTATCGGTACGAGCAGTACTTC.

The gene calls are TRBV20-1 and TRBJ2-1; TRBD1 matches at 8 bases. CDR3 length: 14 residues. Germline V gene data show CDR1 as DFQATT and CDR2 as SNEGSKA (reference sequence). The V gene end was trimmed by 5 bases and the J gene end by 3 bases; junction bases not matched to a gene: 6. DNA of the CDR3: TGCAGTGCTCCCCGACAGGGGTTCTACAATGAGCAGTTCTTC. As protein: CSAPRQGFYNEQFF.

This clonotype was observed a handful of times. Here the CDR3 reads CASSQADVIGGGYTF. In DNA, the CDR3 is TGTGCCAGCAGCCAAGCGGACGTTATTGGAGGTGGCTACACCTTC. The chain couples TRBV3-1 to TRBJ1-2; no clear D. V shed 1 base and J shed 7 bases, with 16 bases lying between them. The CDR3 has 15 residues. CDR1 LGHDT and CDR2 YNNKEL come from the germline V gene (reference sequence).

This clonotype was detected ten times or more. The gene calls are TRBV24-1 and TRBJ2-1; D call uncertain. Germline-derived CDR1 and CDR2 are KGHDR and SFDVKD. V lost 3 bases to trimming and J lost 6 bases, with 14 bases between them. This CDR3 comprises 15 residues. The CDR3 bases are TGTGCCACCAGTGATCCCCGGCGCCCTGGCAATGAGCAGTTCTTC. It encodes CATSDPRRPGNEQFF.

This clonotype showed up just a few times. This rearrangement joins TRBV4-2 to TRBJ1-6, with TRBD1 matching 10 bases. Germline CDR1 and CDR2: LGHNA and YNFKEQ. Germline trimming cut 0 bases from V and 6 bases from J; bases unmatched to any gene: 5. The CDR3 has 17 residues. The CDR3 sequence: CASSQDDRGLGNSPLHF. In nucleotides, the CDR3 is TGTGCCAGCAGCCAAGATGACAGGGGGCTCGGTAATTCACCCCTCCACTTT.

The CDR3 spells CASSPKRNSPLHF. The DNA of the CDR3 is TGTGCCAGCAGCCCCAAAAGGAATTCACCCCTCCACTTT. The genes are TRBV7-9 and TRBJ1-6; D uncertain. The CDR3 sequence is 13 residues long. Germline V gene sequence: CDR1 SEHNR, CDR2 FQNEAQ (reference sequence). The germline V and J ends were trimmed by 5 bases and 7 bases, with 9 bases remaining between them. The full variable domain, completed using reference TRBV7-9 and TRBJ1-6, is DTGVSQNPRHKITKRGQNVTFRCDPISEHNRLYWYRQTLGQGPEFLTYFQNEAQLEKSRLLSDRFSAERPKGSFSTLEIQRTEQGDSAMYLCASSPKRNSPLHFGNGTRLTVT.

The V gene is TRBV7-9, the J gene TRBJ1-1, with D possibly being TRBD1 (5 bases). The CDR3 loop spans 15 amino acids. The V gene's germline CDR1 is SEHNR and CDR2 FQNEAQ (reference sequence). Trimming left V 0 bases short and J 3 bases short, with 11 bases between. The CDR3 DNA is TGTGCCAGCAGCTTAGCGGCAGGGAAATACACTGAAGCTTTCTTT. Protein sequence: CASSLAAGKYTEAFF.

This clonotype was observed at least ten times. CDR3 protein: CASSQSSTRTDTQYF. CDR3 nucleotide sequence: TGTGCCAGCAGCCAAAGCTCAACCCGGACAGATACGCAGTATTTT. The chain employs TRBV9 and TRBJ2-3, with unresolved D. The V gene lost 4 bases and the J gene lost 3 bases, with 15 bases spanning the gap. CDR1 and CDR2 (germline): SGDLS, YYNGEE. This CDR3 region has 15 residues. The whole variable domain, remainder taken from reference TRBV9 and TRBJ2-3, is DSGVTQTPKHLITATGQRVTLRCSPRSGDLSVYWYQQSLDQGLQFLIQYYNGEERAKGNILERFSAQQFPDLHSELNLSSLELGDSALYFCASSQSSTRTDTQYFGPGTRLTVL.

In this sample, this clonotype turned up many times. V gene TRBV27 combines with J gene TRBJ2-7; D is perhaps TRBD1 or TRBD2 (5 bases each). Germline-derived CDR1 and CDR2 are MNHEY and SMNVEV (reference sequence). The CDR3 length is 16 residues. The CDR3 sequence is CERDRLGPTISYEQYF. CDR3 coding DNA: TGTGAACGGGACCGACTTGGCCCGACTATATCCTACGAGCAGTACTTC.

This chain connects TRBV12-3 or TRBV12-4 to TRBJ1-1; 7 bases are a match to TRBD1. CDR3 length: 14 residues. The trim removed 6 bases at V and 5 bases at J, leaving 9 bases unmatched. CDR3 in amino acids: CASRGAGGRTEAFF. CDR3 coding DNA: TGTGCCAGCAGGGGGGCAGGGGGTCGAACTGAAGCTTTCTTT.

This chain joins TRBV7-8 and TRBJ2-1; perhaps TRBD2 as D (5 bases). This CDR3 has 15 residues. Trimming left V 1 base short and J 2 bases short, with 9 bases between. Per germline, CDR1 SGHVS and CDR2 FQNEAQ. CDR3 bases: TGTGCCAGCAGCTTAGAACTAGATCCCTACAATGAGCAGTTCTTC. It specifies CASSLELDPYNEQFF. Complete variable domain (other parts from reference TRBV7-8 and TRBJ2-1): GAGVSQSPRYKVAKRGQDVALRCDPISGHVSLFWYQQALGQGPEFLTYFQNEAQLDKSGLPSDRFFAERPEGSVSTLKIQRTQQEDSAVYLCASSLELDPYNEQFFGPGTRLTVL.

This clonotype was found many times. This sequence joins TRBV2 and TRBJ1-1, with D hard to call. Germline V gene sequence: CDR1 SNHLY, CDR2 FYNNEI. The V gene lost 5 bases and the J gene lost 0 bases, with 7 bases spanning the gap. The CDR3 has 13 amino acids. The CDR3 region has the DNA TGTGCCAGCAGTCCCGAATTGAACACTGAAGCTTTCTTT. Protein product: CASSPELNTEAFF. The variable domain in full, with the rest retrieved from reference TRBV2 and TRBJ1-1, is EPEVTQTPSHQVTQMGQEVILRCVPISNHLYFYWYRQILGQKVEFLVSFYNNEISEKSEIFDDQFSVERPDGSNFTLKIRSTKLEDSAMYFCASSPELNTEAFFGQGTRLTVV.

The genes are TRBV30 and TRBJ1-2; D unclear. V was trimmed by 2 bases and J by 8 bases, leaving 12 bases between them. This CDR3 has 12 amino acids. The V gene's germline CDR1 is GTSNPN and CDR2 SVGIG (reference sequence). CDR3: CAWSLASWGYTF. The CDR3 DNA reads as TGTGCCTGGAGTTTAGCCTCTTGGGGCTACACCTTC. Full variable domain (rest looked up from reference TRBV30 and TRBJ1-2): SQTIHQWPATLVQPVGSPLSLECTVEGTSNPNLYWYRQAAGRGLQLLFYSVGIGQISSEVPQNLSASRPQDRQFILSSKKLLLSDSGFYLCAWSLASWGYTFGSGTRLTVV.

In DNA, the CDR3 is TGCAGTGCTGAAGGGACTAGCGGTACAGGCGAGCAGTTCTTC. Residues: CSAEGTSGTGEQFF. J is TRBJ2-1 and V is TRBV20-1; 11 nucleotides agree with TRBD2. The germline V gene has CDR1 DFQATT and CDR2 SNEGSKA (reference sequence). J gave up 10 bases and V 5 bases, and 10 bases lay outside the gene matches. The CDR3 is made up of 14 amino acids.

The chain links TRBV5-1 to TRBJ2-3; tentatively, D is TRBD2 (6 bases). V lost 4 bases and J 5 bases, leaving 23 bases between the germline ends. Germline V gene lookup returns CDR1 SGHRS and CDR2 YFSETQ. The CDR3 runs 17 residues. The CDR3 here is CASSARDSGSRGDTQYF. The CDR3 bases are TGCGCCAGCAGCGCCCGGGACTCAGGATCTCGGGGAGATACGCAGTATTTT.

This sequence joins TRBV7-7 and TRBJ2-5; no definite D call. This CDR3 has 14 residues. The germline V gene encodes CDR1 SSHAT and CDR2 FNYEAQ (reference sequence). Trimming took off 4 bases at V and 1 base at J, with 10 bases between the two ends. This chain's CDR3 is CASSSHQFQETQYF. The CDR3 DNA reads TGTGCCAGCAGCTCGCACCAATTCCAAGAGACCCAGTACTTC.

This clonotype came up once. The chain combines TRBV29-1 with TRBJ2-6; D remains unclear. Germline loops: CDR1 SQVTM, CDR2 ANQGSEA. This CDR3 is built from 14 residues. With 6 bases removed from V and 1 base from J, the gap between germline ends came to 10 bases. CDR3 nucleotides: TGCAGCGTCTTGTGGGCTTCTGGGGCCAACGTCCTGACTTTC. This translates into CSVLWASGANVLTF.

The chain uses TRBV20-1 and TRBJ2-3, with TRBD1 matching over 8 bases. Germline-derived CDR1 and CDR2 are DFQATT and SNEGSKA (reference sequence). The length of the CDR3 is 14 residues. V was clipped by 5 bases and J by 6 bases; unmatched bases: 10. The CDR3 is CSARQGSTGDTQYF. CDR3 coding DNA: TGCAGTGCTCGACAGGGGTCCACCGGGGATACGCAGTATTTT.

This rearrangement joins TRBV3-1 to TRBJ2-2, with D unclear. With 1 base removed from V and 2 bases from J, the gap between germline ends came to 8 bases. This CDR3 comprises 15 residues. Germline CDR1 LGHDT, CDR2 YNNKEL (reference sequence). The CDR3 DNA follows: TGTGCCAGCAGCCAAGTAGGGCGAAACACCGGGGAGCTGTTTTTT. Protein product: CASSQVGRNTGELFF.